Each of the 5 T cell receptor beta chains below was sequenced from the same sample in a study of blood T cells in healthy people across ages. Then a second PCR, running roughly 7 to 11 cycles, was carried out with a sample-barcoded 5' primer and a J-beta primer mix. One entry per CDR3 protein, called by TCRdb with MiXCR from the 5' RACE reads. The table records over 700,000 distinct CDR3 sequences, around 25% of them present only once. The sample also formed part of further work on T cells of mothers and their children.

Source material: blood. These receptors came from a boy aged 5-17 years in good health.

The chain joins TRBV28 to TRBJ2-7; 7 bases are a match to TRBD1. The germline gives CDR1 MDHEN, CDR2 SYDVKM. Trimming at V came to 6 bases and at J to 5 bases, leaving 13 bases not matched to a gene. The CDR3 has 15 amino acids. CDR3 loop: CASSHGDSTNHEQYF. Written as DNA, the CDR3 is TGTGCCAGCAGCCATGGGGACAGCACAAACCACGAGCAGTACTTC. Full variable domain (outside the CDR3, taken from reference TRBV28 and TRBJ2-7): DVKVTQSSRYLVKRTGEKVFLECVQDMDHENMFWYRQDPGLGLRLIYFSYDVKMKEKGDIPEGYSVSREKKERFSLILESASTNQTSMYLCASSHGDSTNHEQYFGPGTRLTVT.

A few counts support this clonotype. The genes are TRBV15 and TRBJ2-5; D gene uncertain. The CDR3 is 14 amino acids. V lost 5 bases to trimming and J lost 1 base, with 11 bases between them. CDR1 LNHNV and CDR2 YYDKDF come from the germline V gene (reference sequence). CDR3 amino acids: CATSAWMGQETQYF. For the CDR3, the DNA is TGTGCCACCAGCGCCTGGATGGGCCAAGAGACCCAGTACTTC. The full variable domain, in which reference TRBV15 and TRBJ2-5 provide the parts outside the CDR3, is DAMVIQNPRYQVTQFGKPVTLSCSQTLNHNVMYWYQQKSSQAPKLLFHYYDKDFNNEADTPDNFQSRRPNTSFCFLDIRSPGLGDTAMYLCATSAWMGQETQYFGPGTRLLVL.

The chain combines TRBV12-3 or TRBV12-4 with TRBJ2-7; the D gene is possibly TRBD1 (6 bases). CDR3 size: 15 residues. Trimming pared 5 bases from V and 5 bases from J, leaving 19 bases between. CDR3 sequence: CASSLGQGLVHEQYF. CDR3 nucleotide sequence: TGTGCCAGCAGTCTGGGGCAGGGGTTAGTCCACGAGCAGTACTTC.

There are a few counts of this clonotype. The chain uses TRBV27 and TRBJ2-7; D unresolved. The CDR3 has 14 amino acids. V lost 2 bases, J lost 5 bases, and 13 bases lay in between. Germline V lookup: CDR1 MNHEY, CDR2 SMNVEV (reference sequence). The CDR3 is CASSLRAGAHEQYF. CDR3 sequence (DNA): TGTGCCAGCAGTTTAAGGGCCGGAGCCCACGAGCAGTACTTC.

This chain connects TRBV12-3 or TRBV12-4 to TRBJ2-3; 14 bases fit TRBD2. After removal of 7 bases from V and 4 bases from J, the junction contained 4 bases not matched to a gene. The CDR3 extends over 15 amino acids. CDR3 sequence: CASTSGLAGADTQYF. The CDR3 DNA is TGTGCCAGCACCTCGGGACTAGCGGGGGCAGATACGCAGTATTTT.